One sample yielded the 21 T cell receptor beta chains listed below, sequenced in a study of glioma-infiltrating T cells after dendritic cell vaccination. Here immunoSEQ multiplex PCR was the method, and the copy in TCRdb shows in-frame clones only, minus some. Among tens of thousands of clones listed, about 90% were seen once. The sample here was blood, taken before dendritic cell vaccination. The receptors were sampled from a human donor with glioblastoma.

The chain couples TRBV6-1 to TRBJ1-1; D perhaps matches TRBD1 (5 bases). This CDR3 comprises 15 residues. V lost 7 bases and J lost 7, with 22 bases in between. Germline CDR1 is MNHNS and CDR2 is SASEGT. The DNA of the CDR3 is TGTGCCAGCATACAAGCGCGGGGTTGGGGGGGTGAAGCTTTCTTT. Protein product: CASIQARGWGGEAFF.

This rearrangement joins TRBV9 to TRBJ2-3; 8 bases agree with TRBD2. The CDR3 loop spans 18 amino acids. Germline lookup yields CDR1 SGDLS and CDR2 YYNGEE. J gave up 1 base and V 4 bases, and 14 bases lay outside the gene matches. The DNA for the CDR3 is TGTGCCAGCAGCCCAATGAGCGGGAGCGCGCTAGGCACAGATACGCAGTATTTT. Translated, it gives CASSPMSGSALGTDTQYF. The variable domain in full, completed from reference TRBV9 and TRBJ2-3, reads DSGVTQTPKHLITATGQRVTLRCSPRSGDLSVYWYQQSLDQGLQFLIQYYNGEERAKGNILERFSAQQFPDLHSELNLSSLELGDSALYFCASSPMSGSALGTDTQYFGPGTRLTVL.

The chain employs TRBV7-3 and TRBJ1-3; TRBD1 aligns across 8 bases. The V segment lost 3 bases and the J segment 8 bases; nucleotides outside the gene matches: 6. Germline assignment: CDR1 SGHTA and CDR2 FQGTGA. This CDR3 spans 14 amino acids. The CDR3 DNA reads as TGTGCCAGCAGCTTCGCAGGGGGCACAGACACCATATATTTT. Its translation: CASSFAGGTDTIYF.

The chain is built from TRBV7-9 and TRBJ2-7, with 7 bases matching TRBD2. The V and J ends lost 4 bases and 6 bases, in that order; junction bases with no gene match: 6. Germline V gives CDR1 SEHNR, CDR2 FQNEAQ (reference sequence). CDR3 length: 13 amino acids. In DNA form, the CDR3 reads TGTGCCAGCAGCTCACTGAGCGGGGTCGAGCAGTACTTC. Translation: CASSSLSGVEQYF.

The chain uses TRBV19 and TRBJ2-7; TRBD2 is a possible D gene (5 bases). This CDR3 contains 14 residues. Germline CDR1 is LNHDA and CDR2 is SQIVND (reference sequence). V gave up 1 base and J gave up 3 bases, with 10 bases separating them. CDR3 coding DNA: TGTGCCAGTAGTATAGGACATGGAGGCTACGAGCAGTACTTC. The encoded protein is CASSIGHGGYEQYF. Full variable domain (rest looked up from reference TRBV19 and TRBJ2-7): DGGITQSPKYLFRKEGQNVTLSCEQNLNHDAMYWYRQDPGQGLRLIYYSQIVNDFQKGDIAEGYSVSREKKESFPLTVTSAQKNPTAFYLCASSIGHGGYEQYFGPGTRLTVT.

CDR3 DNA sequence: TGCGCCAGCAGGGTCCCACTAGCGGGAGGGGAGGATGAGCAGTTCTTC. It specifies CASRVPLAGGEDEQFF. The V and J genes are TRBV5-1 and TRBJ2-1; TRBD2 agrees at 13 bases. V lost 5 bases, J lost 8 bases, and 10 bases stayed unmatched. The CDR3 loop spans 16 amino acids. The germline CDR1 and CDR2 sequences are SGHRS and YFSETQ.

The chain joins TRBV6-5 to TRBJ2-2, with TRBD2 identical over 8 bases. This CDR3 spans 15 amino acids. Per the germline V gene, CDR1 is MNHEY and CDR2 is SVGAGI. With 6 bases clipped from V and 4 bases from J, the junction kept 7 bases outside the gene matches. The CDR3: CASSRGGGGTGELFF. CDR3 coding DNA: TGTGCCAGCAGCCGGGGGGGAGGGGGCACCGGGGAGCTGTTTTTT.

The chain links TRBV11-2 to TRBJ1-4; 8 bases align to TRBD1. The CDR3 consists of 16 residues. Germline loops: CDR1 SGHAT, CDR2 FQNNGV. V was pared by 4 bases and J by 5 bases, with 9 bases of the junction left unmatched. CDR3 bases: TGTGCCAGCAGCTCAATCAGGGGGCGGGGGAATGAAAAACTGTTTTTT. This codes for CASSSIRGRGNEKLFF.

CDR3 protein: CASSLRTGIDGSEQFF. The CDR3 DNA reads as TGCGCCAGCAGCCTCCGGACAGGGATCGACGGGAGTGAGCAGTTCTTC. The chain employs TRBV4-1 and TRBJ2-1; 8 bases are shared with TRBD1. V shed 4 bases and J 9 bases; nucleotides not matched to a gene: 14. The germline V gene has CDR1 MGHRA and CDR2 YSYEKL. CDR3 length: 16 residues.

This chain joins TRBV6-1 and TRBJ2-5; 13 bases fit TRBD2. The CDR3 length is 15 residues. Per germline, CDR1 MNHNS and CDR2 SASEGT. Trimming at V came to 10 bases and at J to 2 bases, leaving 7 bases not matched to a gene. The CDR3 region is CATLPGLAGQETQYF. CDR3 sequence (DNA): TGTGCCACGCTACCGGGACTAGCGGGACAAGAGACCCAGTACTTC.

The table lists this clone with a few counts. V and J are TRBV7-2 and TRBJ2-3, with 9 bases lining up with TRBD2. V lost 5 bases to trimming and J lost 1 base; unmatched junction nucleotides: 4. CDR1 and CDR2 from the germline V gene are SGHTA and FQGNSA. There are 15 residues in the CDR3. CDR3 region: CASSLPSGGTDTQYF. The CDR3 nucleotides read TGTGCCAGCAGCCTACCTAGCGGGGGCACAGATACGCAGTATTTT.

Note on this clone: A read error may produce the germline difference seen at one junction end. The V gene is TRBV6-5, the J gene TRBJ1-1; D is uncertain. The CDR3 has 11 amino acids. Germline-derived CDR1 and CDR2 are MNHEY and SVGAGI. For the CDR3, the DNA is TGTCCCAGCCGGGGGAACACTGAAGCTTTCTTT. As protein: CPSRGNTEAFF.

The rearrangement uses TRBV10-3 and TRBJ1-1, with a possible D match to TRBD1 (6 bases). This CDR3 has 14 amino acids. Germline V gene lookup returns CDR1 ENHRY and CDR2 SYGVKD. The V end lost 4 bases, the J end lost 10 bases, and 19 bases lay between the germline ends. This CDR3 reads CAISAVSGHGGAFF. CDR3 DNA: TGTGCCATCAGTGCAGTCTCGGGACACGGTGGAGCTTTCTTT.

The J gene is TRBJ1-3, the V gene TRBV7-9; D remains unclear. The CDR3 is made up of 14 amino acids. CDR1 and CDR2 (germline): SEHNR, FQNEAQ (reference sequence). Trimming left V 4 bases short and J 0 bases short, with 7 bases between. For the CDR3, the DNA is TGTGCCAGCAGCTCTGTACACTCTGGAAACACCATATATTTT. This translates into CASSSVHSGNTIYF.

V is TRBV21-1 and J is TRBJ1-3; TRBD1 is the table's D call, not checked against the DNA. TRBV21-1 is recorded as a pseudogene. The CDR3 is made up of 16 amino acids. The CDR3 DNA reads as TGTGCCAGCAGCAAAGAGGACCGGACAACTGGAAACACCATATATTTT. This encodes CASSKEDRTTGNTIYF.

The chain employs TRBV19 and TRBJ1-1, with D hard to call. V was trimmed by 1 base and J by 6 bases, leaving 15 bases between them. The CDR3 contains 15 residues. Looked up from germline, CDR1 is LNHDA and CDR2 is SQIVND (reference sequence). As DNA, the CDR3 is TGTGCCAGTAGTATAGGACCGGGGAGAGGGTCTGAAGCTTTCTTT. Its protein is CASSIGPGRGSEAFF. Complete variable domain (other parts from reference TRBV19 and TRBJ1-1): DGGITQSPKYLFRKEGQNVTLSCEQNLNHDAMYWYRQDPGQGLRLIYYSQIVNDFQKGDIAEGYSVSREKKESFPLTVTSAQKNPTAFYLCASSIGPGRGSEAFFGQGTRLTVV.

The chain joins TRBV10-3 to TRBJ2-7; 14 nucleotides line up with TRBD2. J lost 2 bases, V lost 6 bases, and 6 bases had no gene match. This CDR3 contains 16 residues. Germline values: CDR1 ENHRY, CDR2 SYGVKD. CDR3 bases: TGTGCCATCAGCGGACTAGCGGGGGGACTGACCTACGAGCAGTACTTC. As protein: CAISGLAGGLTYEQYF.

This chain joins TRBV5-1 and TRBJ2-7; 15 bases agree with TRBD2. Trimming removed 0 bases from V and 0 bases from J; junction bases left unmatched: 4. CDR1 is SGHRS and CDR2 is YFSETQ in the germline V gene. This CDR3 contains 18 residues. The CDR3 here is CASSLGTSGGEISYEQYF. In nucleotides, the CDR3 is TGCGCCAGCAGCTTGGGGACTAGCGGGGGGGAGATCTCCTACGAGCAGTACTTC.

This chain connects TRBV6-5 to TRBJ2-7; D call uncertain. Per germline, CDR1 MNHEY and CDR2 SVGAGI. The CDR3 runs 15 residues. Trimming pared 6 bases from V and 7 bases from J, leaving 22 bases between. CDR3 protein: CASRSERSALREQYF. DNA of the CDR3: TGTGCCAGCAGGTCGGAAAGGAGCGCCTTGCGGGAGCAGTACTTC.

The rearrangement links TRBV15 to TRBJ2-7; the D gene is possibly TRBD1 (6 bases). V lost 4 bases and J 3 bases, leaving 13 bases between the germline ends. The CDR3 loop spans 14 amino acids. CDR1 is LNHNV and CDR2 is YYDKDF in the germline V gene (reference sequence). CDR3 in DNA: TGTGCCACCAGCAAAGGGGACACCTACTACGAGCAGTACTTC. It translates to CATSKGDTYYEQYF.

V is TRBV11-2 and J is TRBJ2-1; 9 nucleotides align to TRBD2. This CDR3 contains 13 residues. Germline V CDR1 and CDR2: SGHAT, FQNNGV. J lost 15 bases, V lost 1 base, and 7 bases had no gene match. CDR3 sequence: CASSLGREGRGFF. The DNA of the CDR3 is TGTGCCAGCAGCTTAGGGCGGGAGGGCCGTGGGTTCTTC.